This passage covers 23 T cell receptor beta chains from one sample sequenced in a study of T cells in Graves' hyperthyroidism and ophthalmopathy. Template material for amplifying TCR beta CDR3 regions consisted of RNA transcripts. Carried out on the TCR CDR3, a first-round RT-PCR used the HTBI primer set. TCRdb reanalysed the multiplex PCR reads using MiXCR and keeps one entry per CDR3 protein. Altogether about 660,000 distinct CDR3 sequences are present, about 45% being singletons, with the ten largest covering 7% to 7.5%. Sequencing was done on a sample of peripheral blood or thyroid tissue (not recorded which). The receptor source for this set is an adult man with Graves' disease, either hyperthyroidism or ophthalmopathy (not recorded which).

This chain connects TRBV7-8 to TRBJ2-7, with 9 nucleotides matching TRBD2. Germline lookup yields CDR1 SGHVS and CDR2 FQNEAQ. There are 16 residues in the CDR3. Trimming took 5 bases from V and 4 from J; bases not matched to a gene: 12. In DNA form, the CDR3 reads TGTGCCAGCAGCCTCCGGGCACTAGCGGGTACATACGAGCAGTACTTC. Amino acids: CASSLRALAGTYEQYF.

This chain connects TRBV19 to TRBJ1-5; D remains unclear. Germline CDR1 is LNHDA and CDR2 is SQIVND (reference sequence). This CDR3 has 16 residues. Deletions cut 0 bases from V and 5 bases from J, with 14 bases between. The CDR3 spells CASSIEGLRWDQPQHF. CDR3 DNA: TGTGCCAGTAGTATAGAAGGGTTGAGGTGGGATCAGCCCCAGCATTTT.

This chain's CDR3 is CASSPRGDSNYGYTF. CDR3 DNA sequence: TGTGCCAGCAGCCCCAGGGGGGACAGTAACTATGGCTACACCTTC. The V call is TRBV9, the J call TRBJ1-2, with 7 bases aligning to TRBD1. CDR1 and CDR2 from the germline V gene are SGDLS and YYNGEE. After removal of 4 bases from V and 1 base from J, the junction contained 7 bases not matched to a gene. The CDR3 totals 15 residues.

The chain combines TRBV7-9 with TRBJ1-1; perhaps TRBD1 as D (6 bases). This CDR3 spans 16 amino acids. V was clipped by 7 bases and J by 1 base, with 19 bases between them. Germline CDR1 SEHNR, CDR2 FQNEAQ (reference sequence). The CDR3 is CASTSGGAPRNTEAFF. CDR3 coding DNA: TGTGCCAGCACCTCGGGGGGGGCGCCTCGGAACACTGAAGCTTTCTTT.

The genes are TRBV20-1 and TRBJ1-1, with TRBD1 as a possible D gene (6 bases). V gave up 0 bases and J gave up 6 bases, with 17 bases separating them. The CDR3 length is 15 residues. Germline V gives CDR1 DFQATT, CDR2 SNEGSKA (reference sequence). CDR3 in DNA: TGCAGTGCTAGAGATCCATTTCAAGGGGGGGCTGAAGCTTTCTTT. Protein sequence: CSARDPFQGGAEAFF.

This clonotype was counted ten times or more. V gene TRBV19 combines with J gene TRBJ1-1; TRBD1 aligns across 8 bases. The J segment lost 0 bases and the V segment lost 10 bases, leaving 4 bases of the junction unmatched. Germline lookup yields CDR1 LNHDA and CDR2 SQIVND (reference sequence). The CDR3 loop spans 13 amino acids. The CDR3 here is CATKGQVNTEAFF. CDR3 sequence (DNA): TGTGCCACCAAGGGACAGGTGAACACTGAAGCTTTCTTT. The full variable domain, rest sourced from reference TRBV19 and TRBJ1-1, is DGGITQSPKYLFRKEGQNVTLSCEQNLNHDAMYWYRQDPGQGLRLIYYSQIVNDFQKGDIAEGYSVSREKKESFPLTVTSAQKNPTAFYLCATKGQVNTEAFFGQGTRLTVV.

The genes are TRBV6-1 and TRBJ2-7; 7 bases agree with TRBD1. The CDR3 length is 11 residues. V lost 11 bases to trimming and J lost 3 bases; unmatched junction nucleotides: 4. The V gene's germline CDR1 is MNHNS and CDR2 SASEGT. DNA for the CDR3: TGTGCCTGCAACAGGGGCTACGAGCAGTACTTC. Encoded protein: CACNRGYEQYF.

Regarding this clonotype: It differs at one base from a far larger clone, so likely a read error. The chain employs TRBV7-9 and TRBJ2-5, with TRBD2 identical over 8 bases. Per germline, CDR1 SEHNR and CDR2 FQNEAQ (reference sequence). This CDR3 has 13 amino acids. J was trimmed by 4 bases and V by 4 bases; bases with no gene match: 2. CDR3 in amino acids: CASSSAGAETQYF. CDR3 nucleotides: TGTGCCAGCAGCTCAGCGGGGGCAGAGACCCAGTACTTC.

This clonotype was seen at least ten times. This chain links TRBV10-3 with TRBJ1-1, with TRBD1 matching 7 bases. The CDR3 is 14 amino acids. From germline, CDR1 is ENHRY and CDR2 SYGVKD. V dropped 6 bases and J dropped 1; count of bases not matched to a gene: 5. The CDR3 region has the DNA TGTGCCATCAGGGGGGGGACAGCGAACACTGAAGCTTTCTTT. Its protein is CAIRGGTANTEAFF.

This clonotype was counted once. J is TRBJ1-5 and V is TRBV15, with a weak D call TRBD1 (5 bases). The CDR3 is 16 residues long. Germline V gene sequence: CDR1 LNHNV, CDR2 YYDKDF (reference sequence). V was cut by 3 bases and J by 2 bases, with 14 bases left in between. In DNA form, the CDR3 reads TGTGCCACCAGCAGCCGGGACCGCAATGGCAATCAGCCCCAGCATTTT. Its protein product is CATSSRDRNGNQPQHF. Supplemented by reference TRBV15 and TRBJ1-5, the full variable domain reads DAMVIQNPRYQVTQFGKPVTLSCSQTLNHNVMYWYQQKSSQAPKLLFHYYDKDFNNEADTPDNFQSRRPNTSFCFLDIRSPGLGDTAMYLCATSSRDRNGNQPQHFGDGTRLSIL.

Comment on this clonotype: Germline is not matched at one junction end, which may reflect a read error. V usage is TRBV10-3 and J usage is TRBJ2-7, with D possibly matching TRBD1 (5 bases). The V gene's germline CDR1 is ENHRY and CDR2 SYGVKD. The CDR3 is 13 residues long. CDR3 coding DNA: TGTGCCATCAGTGAAGCTCAGGGCCTGCCCAAAGGCTTC. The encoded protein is CAISEAQGLPKGF.

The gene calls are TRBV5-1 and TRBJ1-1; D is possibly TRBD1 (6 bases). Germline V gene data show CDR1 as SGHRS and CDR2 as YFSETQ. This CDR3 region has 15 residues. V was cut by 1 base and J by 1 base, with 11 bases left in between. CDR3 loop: CASSLTGTPNTEAFF. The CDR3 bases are TGCGCCAGCAGCTTGACCGGGACACCGAACACTGAAGCTTTCTTT.

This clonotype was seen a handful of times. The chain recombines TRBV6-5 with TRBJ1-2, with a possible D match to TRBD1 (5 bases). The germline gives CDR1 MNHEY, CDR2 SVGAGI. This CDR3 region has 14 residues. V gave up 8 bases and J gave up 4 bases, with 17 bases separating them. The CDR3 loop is CASANTGLSYGYTF. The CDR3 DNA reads TGTGCCAGCGCCAATACGGGACTCAGCTATGGCTACACCTTC.

CDR3 bases: TGCAGTGCTAGAGATTTCGGGACGGAGTACGAGCAGTACTTC. It translates to CSARDFGTEYEQYF. The chain combines TRBV20-1 with TRBJ2-7; either TRBD1 or TRBD2 may supply D (5 bases each). Trimming took 0 bases from V and 4 from J, leaving 13 bases between them. This CDR3 has 14 amino acids. Germline values: CDR1 DFQATT, CDR2 SNEGSKA (reference sequence).

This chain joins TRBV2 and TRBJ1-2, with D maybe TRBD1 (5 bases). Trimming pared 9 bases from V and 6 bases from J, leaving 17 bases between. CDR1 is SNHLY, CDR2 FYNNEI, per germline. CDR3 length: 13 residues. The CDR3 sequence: CASLKEPRDGYTF. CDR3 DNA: TGTGCCAGTCTCAAGGAGCCCAGGGATGGCTACACCTTC.

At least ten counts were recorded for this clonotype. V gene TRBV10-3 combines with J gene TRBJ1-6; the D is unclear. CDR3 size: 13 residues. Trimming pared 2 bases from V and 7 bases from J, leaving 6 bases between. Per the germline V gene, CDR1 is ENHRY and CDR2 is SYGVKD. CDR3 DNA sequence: TGTGCCATCAGTGAGGTTCAAAATTCACCCCTCCACTTT. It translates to CAISEVQNSPLHF.

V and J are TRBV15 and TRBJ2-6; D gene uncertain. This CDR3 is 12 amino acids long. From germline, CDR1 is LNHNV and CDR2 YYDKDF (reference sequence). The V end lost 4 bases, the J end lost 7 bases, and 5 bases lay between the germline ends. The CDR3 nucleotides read TGTGCCACCAGCAAACCAGCCAACGTCCTGACTTTC. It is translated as CATSKPANVLTF.

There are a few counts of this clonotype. CDR3 DNA sequence: TGTGCCAGCAGCTCTGACAGGGCCTACACTGAAGCTTTCTTT. Translation: CASSSDRAYTEAFF. The rearrangement uses TRBV7-6 and TRBJ1-1, with 7 bases identical to TRBD1. The CDR3 has 14 amino acids. The ends lost 4 bases at V and 3 bases at J; junction bases unmatched: 5. In germline, CDR1 is SGHVS, CDR2 FNYEAQ.

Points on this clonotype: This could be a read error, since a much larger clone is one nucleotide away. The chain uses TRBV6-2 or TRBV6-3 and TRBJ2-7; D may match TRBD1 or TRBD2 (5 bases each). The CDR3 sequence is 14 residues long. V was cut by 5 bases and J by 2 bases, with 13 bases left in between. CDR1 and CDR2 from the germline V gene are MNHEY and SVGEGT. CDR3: CASSRDRYPYEQYF. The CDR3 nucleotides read TGTGCCAGCAGTCGGGACCGATACCCCTACGAGCAGTACTTC.

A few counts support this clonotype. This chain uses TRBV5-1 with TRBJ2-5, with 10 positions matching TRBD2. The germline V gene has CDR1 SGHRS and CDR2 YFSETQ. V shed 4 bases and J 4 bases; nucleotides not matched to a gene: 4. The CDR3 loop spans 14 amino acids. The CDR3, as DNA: TGCGCCAGCAGCCTAGGGACTAGCGCAGAGACCCAGTACTTC. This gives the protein CASSLGTSAETQYF.

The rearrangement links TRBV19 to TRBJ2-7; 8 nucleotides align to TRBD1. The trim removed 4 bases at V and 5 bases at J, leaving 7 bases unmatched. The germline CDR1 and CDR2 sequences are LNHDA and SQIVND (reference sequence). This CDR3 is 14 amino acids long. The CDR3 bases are TGTGCCAGTAGTAGGAGACAGGGGCTTGACGAGCAGTACTTC. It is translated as CASSRRQGLDEQYF.

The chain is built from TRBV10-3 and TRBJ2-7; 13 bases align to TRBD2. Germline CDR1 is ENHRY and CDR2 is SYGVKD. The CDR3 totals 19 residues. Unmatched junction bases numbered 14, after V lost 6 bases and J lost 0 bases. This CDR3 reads CAISGGTSGNKKISYEQYF. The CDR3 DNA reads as TGTGCCATCAGCGGGGGGACTAGCGGGAACAAAAAGATCTCCTACGAGCAGTACTTC.

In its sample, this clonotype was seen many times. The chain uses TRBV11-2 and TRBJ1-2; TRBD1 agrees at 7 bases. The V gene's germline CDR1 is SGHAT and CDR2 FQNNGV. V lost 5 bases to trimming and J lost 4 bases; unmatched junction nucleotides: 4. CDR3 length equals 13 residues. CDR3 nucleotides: TGTGCCAGCAGCCACGACAGGGCCTATGGCTACACCTTC. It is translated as CASSHDRAYGYTF.